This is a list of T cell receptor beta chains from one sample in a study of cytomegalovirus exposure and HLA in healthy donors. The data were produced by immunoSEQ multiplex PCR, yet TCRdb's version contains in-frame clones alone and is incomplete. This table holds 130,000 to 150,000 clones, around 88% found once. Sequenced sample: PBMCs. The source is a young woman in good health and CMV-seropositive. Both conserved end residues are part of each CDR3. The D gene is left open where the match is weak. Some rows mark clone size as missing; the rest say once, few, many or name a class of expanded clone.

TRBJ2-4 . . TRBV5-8 CASSLVIALAKNIQYF TGTGCCAGCAGCTTGGTGATAGCGCTAGCCAAAAACATTCAGTACTTC
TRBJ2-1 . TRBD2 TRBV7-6 CASRQRGSGSYNEQFF TGTGCCAGCAGACAGCGGGGGAGCGGCTCCTACAATGAGCAGTTCTTC
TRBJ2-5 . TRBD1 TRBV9 CASSGYRGLETQYF TGTGCCAGCAGCGGCTACAGGGGGTTGGAGACCCAGTACTTC
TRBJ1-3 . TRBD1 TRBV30 CAWSTGGSGNTIYF TGTGCCTGGAGTACAGGGGGCTCTGGAAACACCATATATTTT
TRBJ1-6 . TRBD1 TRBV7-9 CASSLGDRASPLHF TGTGCCAGCAGCTTAGGGGACAGGGCTTCACCCCTCCACTTT
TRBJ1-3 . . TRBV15 CATQLTLLDTIYF TGTGCCACGCAGCTGACTCTCTTGGACACCATATATTTT
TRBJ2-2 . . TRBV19 CASSQTNLAGELFF TGTGCCAGTAGTCAGACTAATCTGGCCGGGGAGCTGTTTTTT
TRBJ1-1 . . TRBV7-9 CASSPSELNTEAFF TGTGCCAGCAGCCCGAGCGAGTTGAACACTGAAGCTTTCTTT
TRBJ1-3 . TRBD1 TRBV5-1 CASSRDRALGNTIYF TGCGCCAGCAGCAGGGACAGGGCCCTTGGAAACACCATATATTTT
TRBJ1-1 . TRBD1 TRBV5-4 CASSYGQGPLNTEAFF TGTGCCAGCAGCTACGGACAGGGCCCACTCAACACTGAAGCTTTCTTT
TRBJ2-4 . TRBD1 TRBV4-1 CASSQVGGDRGNIQYF TGCGCCAGCAGCCAAGTAGGGGGAGACAGGGGAAACATTCAGTACTTC
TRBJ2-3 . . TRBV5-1 CASSLVRGTDTQYF TGCGCCAGCAGCTTGGTTCGGGGCACAGATACGCAGTATTTT
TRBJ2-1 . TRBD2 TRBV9 CASSVGLAGAKSSYNEQFF TGTGCCAGCAGCGTAGGACTAGCGGGGGCCAAGAGCTCCTACAATGAGCAGTTCTTC
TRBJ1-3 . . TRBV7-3 CASSLTGGYSGNTIYF TGTGCCAGCAGCTTAACAGGGGGATACTCTGGAAACACCATATATTTT
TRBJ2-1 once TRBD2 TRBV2 CASSEVNGRGAYNEQFF TGTGCCAGCAGTGAGGTGAACGGGAGGGGCGCCTACAATGAGCAGTTCTTC
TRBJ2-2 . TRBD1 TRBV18 CASSPPDRGTGELFF TGTGCCAGCTCACCACCGGACAGGGGCACCGGGGAGCTGTTTTTT
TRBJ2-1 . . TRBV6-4 CASSRDSVYNEQFF TGTGCCAGCAGCCGGGACTCGGTCTACAATGAGCAGTTCTTC
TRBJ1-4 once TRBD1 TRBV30 CAWSQVRGQSKLFF TGTGCCTGGAGTCAGGTCAGGGGGCAATCGAAACTGTTTTTT
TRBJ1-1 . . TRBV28 CASSFTDAMNTEAFF TGTGCCAGCAGTTTTACAGATGCCATGAACACTGAAGCTTTCTTT
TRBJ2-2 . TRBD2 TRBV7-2 CASSLGGGAFLFF TGTGCCAGCAGCTTAGGCGGGGGGGCTTTTCTGTTTTTT